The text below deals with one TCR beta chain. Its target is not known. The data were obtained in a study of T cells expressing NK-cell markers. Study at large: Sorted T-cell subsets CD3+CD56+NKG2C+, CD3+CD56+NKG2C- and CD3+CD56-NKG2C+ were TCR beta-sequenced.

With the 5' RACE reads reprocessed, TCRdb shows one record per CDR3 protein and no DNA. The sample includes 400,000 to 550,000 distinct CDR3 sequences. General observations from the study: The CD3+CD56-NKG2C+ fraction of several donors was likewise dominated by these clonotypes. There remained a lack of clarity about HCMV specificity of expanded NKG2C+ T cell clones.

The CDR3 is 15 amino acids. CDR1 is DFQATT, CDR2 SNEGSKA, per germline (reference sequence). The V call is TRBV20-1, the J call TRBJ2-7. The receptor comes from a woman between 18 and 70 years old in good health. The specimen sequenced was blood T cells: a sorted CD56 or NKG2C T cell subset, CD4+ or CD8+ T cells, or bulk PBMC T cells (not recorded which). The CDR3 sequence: CSARDRHSTPYEQYF.